This T cell receptor beta chain was documented in a study of T cell responses to AZD1222 COVID-19 vaccine (dated by TCRdb to the early 2020s). Turning to the overall study: TCR sequencing covered 233 trial participants: approximately 200 given two doses of AZD1222 and 26 given two doses of MenACWY control vaccine. Enrollment into the trials was organized by age into subgroups of 18-55, 56-69 and 70-plus years, and those subgroups contained roughly 140, 27 and 60 TCR-sequenced participants, respectively.

The time point label here, explained by the study, means: about 28 days (+/-7) after the second vaccine dose. AZD1222 recipients with second doses at about 4 weeks or about 12 weeks were pooled, because spike-specific TCR depth and breadth did not differ between schedules. Vaccinee samples were obtained from the UK trials COV001 and COV002, which included a single-blind randomized controlled phase 2/3 trial of AZD1222 (ChAdOx1 nCoV-19) in healthy adults. For TCRbeta chain sequencing, PBMC samples from trial participants were taken at day 0 and at day 28 after the second dose. Beyond this particular receptor, the publication reports: Because no day 14 peak-response samples were available, the repertoires could be characterized only after the peak T cell response. Conclusions about previously exposed vaccinees were limited because only 5 or 6 AZD1222 recipients were SARS-CoV-2 seropositive at baseline. CD4 TCRs associated with the vaccine covered the entire spike protein, and the dominant responses were in regions 160-218 and 743-854. Spike-specific TCR breadth and depth rose significantly after two AZD1222 doses compared with day 0 and with MenACWY recipients. Participants were mostly white British and included more females than males, and it was suggested by the authors that clonal diversity may have been underestimated. Reportedly, close to half of the unique spike-specific TCRs recognized epitopes lying outside the regions that are mutated in the B.1.351 and B.1.1.7 variants. In the small 56-69-year group, the increase in depth fell short of significance, most likely because of low power.

With regard to this clone: Its antigen target is currently unknown. No qualities accompany the bases; no much larger clone lies one base away. The sample has other DNA sequences that encode this CDR3 too.

The CDR3 regions of human TCRbeta chains were analyzed by immunosequencing. The authors' analysis ran thus. Repertoire TCRs were checked for matches against a reference library of SARS-CoV-2-specific TCRs that had been generated using the MIRA antigen-specificity platform. Breadth was defined as the fraction of unique TCRs that were SARS-CoV-2-associated. Depth was defined as the fraction of total T cells that were SARS-CoV-2-associated. Using the MIRA data, every spike-specific TCR was mapped to the spike region that the TCR reacted to and assigned to either a CD4 or a CD8 class. Log10-transformed breadth and depth values were compared by one-way ANOVA with Sidak's multiple comparisons tests. As stored in TCRdb, this immuneACCESS dataset retains in-frame rearrangements with V and J assigned. A fraction of the clones does not appear; measured against another copy, unresolved V genes explain less than half of the discrepancy, and the remainder lacks a known reason. That table supplies the V and J calls and clone size; D and trimming were determined from the DNA. Counted in this sample were nearly 35,000 clones; 70% to 90% of them appeared once. The top ten clonotypes cover 11% of the sample.

The receptor was derived from an adult who received the AZD1222 COVID-19 vaccine. Specimen: peripheral blood, collected 28 days after the second AZD1222 dose.

The DNA sequence is given as TGTGCCAGCTCACCACCCGGGACAGCGAACACTGAAGCTTTCTTT. Its product reads: CASSPPGTANTEAFF. The V and J genes are TRBV18 and TRBJ1-1; 7 middle bases align to TRBD1. V is trimmed back by 0 bases and J by 1 base, and the junction contains 2 bases that no gene match accounts for. CDR1 and CDR2, per the germline V gene, are KGHSH and LQKENI. From its cysteine to its phenylalanine, the CDR3 spans 15 amino acids. The retained sequence is limited to the CDR3, 45 bases, with the frame set at the first base.